The rows below give T cell receptor beta chains drawn from one sample of a study of T cell repertoires in cytomegalovirus infection. MiXCR, run by TCRdb on the reads, gives a single entry per CDR3 protein. The table includes about 210,000 distinct CDR3 sequences, around 6.2% detected once. Sample: PBMCs. Receptors were obtained from a human donor in good health (CMV status not recorded). Some clones in this sample may be carry-over from other donors' samples. CDR3s include the opening cysteine and the closing phenylalanine or tryptophan. D genes are given only for firm matches. The size field is filled for only some rows; it gives once, few, many or a size class.

>TRBJ1-2|many|TRBD1|TRBV25-1
TGTGCCAGCCGAACAGGGGTCGGCTACACCTTC
CASRTGVGYTF
>TRBJ2-5|few|TRBD1|TRBV19
TGTGCCAGTAGTATAGCCGGACAGGGGGAAGAGACCCAGTACTTC
CASSIAGQGEETQYF
>TRBJ1-4|NA|TRBD1|TRBV4-1
TGCGCCAGCAGCCAAGCTTTCCCGGGACAGGTCAATGAAAAACTGTTTTTT
CASSQAFPGQVNEKLFF
>TRBJ2-5|few|NA|TRBV29-1
TGCAGCGTTGAAGCTTCCAGGGTCGGGGAGACCCAGTACTTC
CSVEASRVGETQYF
>TRBJ1-1|many|NA|TRBV5-4
TGTGCCAGCAGCTTGCAAGGGGCGGCCAACACTGAAGCTTTCTTT
CASSLQGAANTEAFF
>TRBJ1-2|NA|NA|TRBV19
TGTGCCAGTAGTCCAAGGGCAGGAATTAACTATGGCTACACCTTC
CASSPRAGINYGYTF
>TRBJ2-7|NA|NA|TRBV2
TGTGCCAGCACCCGGACACTCTCCTACGAGCAGAACTTC
CASTRTLSYEQNF
>TRBJ1-1|many|NA|TRBV6-2/TRBV6-3
TGTGCCAGCAGCCGGAGATCAATGAACACTGAAGCTTTCTTT
CASSRRSMNTEAFF
>TRBJ2-7|many|NA|TRBV7-2
TGTGCCAGCAGCTTCGCAGGTGCCCCCTACGATGAGCAGTACTTC
CASSFAGAPYDEQYF
>TRBJ1-2|many|NA|TRBV4-3
TGCGCCAGCAGCCAAGAGGTGTTAGGGTCCAACTATGGCTACACCTTC
CASSQEVLGSNYGYTF
>TRBJ2-4|many|NA|TRBV7-9
TGTGCCAGCACCTCCTCCGGGGGAAACATTCAGTACTTC
CASTSSGGNIQYF
>TRBJ1-1|few|NA|TRBV29-1
TGCAGCGCTAGGGAGAACGAGGAAGCTTTCTTT
CSARENEEAFF
>TRBJ1-5|many|NA|TRBV28
TGTGCCAGCAGTTTAGGGGGCAGGAGCTTTCAGCCCCAGCATTTT
CASSLGGRSFQPQHF
>TRBJ2-1|many|TRBD1|TRBV6-6
TGTGCCAGCAGTTACCAGGACAGGGCGTATGAGCAGTTCTTC
CASSYQDRAYEQFF
>TRBJ1-1|NA|NA|TRBV29-1
TGCAGCGTTCCAGTAGGGGGGGGGTTGAACACTGAAGCTTTCTTT
CSVPVGGGLNTEAFF
>TRBJ1-5|NA|NA|TRBV19
TGTGCCAGTAGTATGGTTCTAAATCAGCCCCAGCATTTT
CASSMVLNQPQHF
>TRBJ2-7|NA|NA|TRBV20-1
TGCAGTGCTAGTCTGGTAGCTAGCGACGAGCAGTACTTC
CSASLVASDEQYF
>TRBJ2-5|many|TRBD2|TRBV12-3/TRBV12-4
TGTGCCAGCAGTCCGCCCTCTAGCGGGGGGACACAAGAGACCCAGTACTTC
CASSPPSSGGTQETQYF
>TRBJ2-3|few|TRBD2|TRBV9
TGTGCCAGCAGCGGCCCGGTCGCGGGGGGGCCGCATACGCAGTATTTT
CASSGPVAGGPHTQYF
>TRBJ2-6|NA|NA|TRBV5-1
TGCGCCAGCAGCTTGGGATCGACCTCTGGGGCCAACGTCCTGACTTTC
CASSLGSTSGANVLTF
>TRBJ1-5|many|TRBD1|TRBV6-1
TGTGCCAGCAGTCAGGACAGGGGGCTGTTCCGCAATCAGCCCCAGCATTTT
CASSQDRGLFRNQPQHF
>TRBJ2-6|many|NA|TRBV19
TGTGCCAGTAACATCTACGGGGCCAACGTCCTGACTTTC
CASNIYGANVLTF
>TRBJ1-1|many|TRBD1|TRBV5-1
TGCGCCAGCAGCCGAGACAGGGCGATAACTGAAGCTTTCTTT
CASSRDRAITEAFF
>TRBJ2-5|many|NA|TRBV7-2
TGTGCCAGCAGCTCGGTCTTAGCGACCCAGTACTTC
CASSSVLATQYF
>TRBJ1-1|many|NA|TRBV19
TGTGCCAGTAGTCCGGCCTCCTCAGGCCCTGAAGCTTTCTTT
CASSPASSGPEAFF
>TRBJ2-1|many|TRBD2|TRBV23-1
TGCGCCAGCAGCCGACTAGCGGAGCACGACAATGAGCAGTTCTTC
CASSRLAEHDNEQFF
>TRBJ1-5|many|NA|TRBV4-2
TGTGCCAGCAGCCAAGGGCTGGACAGTTTGCGGCCCCAGCATTTT
CASSQGLDSLRPQHF
>TRBJ2-3|many|NA|TRBV7-2
TGTGCCAGCAGCTCTAGAGTTAGAACAGATACGCAGTATTTT
CASSSRVRTDTQYF
>TRBJ1-2|many|NA|TRBV25-1
TGTGCCAGCAGTGAAGAGGGACCAGCATACTATGGCTACACCTTC
CASSEEGPAYYGYTF
>TRBJ1-1|few|TRBD1|TRBV5-4
TGTGCCAGCACGAGACAGGGGGCGGACACTGAAGCTTTCTTT
CASTRQGADTEAFF
>TRBJ2-1|many|NA|TRBV7-2
TGTGCCAGCAGCATAAACGGAGGGAATGAGCAGTTCTTC
CASSINGGNEQFF
>TRBJ1-1|many|TRBD1|TRBV6-5
TGTGCCAGCAGCTTGGGACAGGGGGTGCTGAACACTGAAGCTTTCTTT
CASSLGQGVLNTEAFF
>TRBJ2-3|many|TRBD1|TRBV6-5
TGTGCCAGCAGTTGGCCTGACAGGGTGAGCACAGATACGCAGTATTTT
CASSWPDRVSTDTQYF
>TRBJ1-2|many|NA|TRBV20-1
TGCAGTGCTAGGGAGTACAGTCCGAACTATGGCTACACCTTC
CSAREYSPNYGYTF
>TRBJ2-3|many|TRBD2|TRBV15
TGTGCCACCAGCAGCCCGGGGGGGCCGTTTGTAGATACGCAGTATTTT
CATSSPGGPFVDTQYF
>TRBJ1-1|few|TRBD1|TRBV12-3/TRBV12-4
TGTGCCAGCAGTTTCGGGACAGGGGGCGCTGAAGCTTTCTTT
CASSFGTGGAEAFF
>TRBJ1-6|many|NA|TRBV7-2
TGTGCCAGCAGCTCTTACAGGGATTCAGCCCTCCACTTT
CASSSYRDSALHF
>TRBJ2-5|many|NA|TRBV7-2
TGTGCCAGCAGTTATCGGGAGACCCAGTACTTC
CASSYRETQYF
>TRBJ1-1|many|NA|TRBV19
TGTGCCAGTAGTATATCCCGCGGGGCGGGGACGAACACTGAAGCTTTCTTT
CASSISRGAGTNTEAFF
>TRBJ2-7|many|TRBD2|TRBV7-2
TGTGCCAGCAGCCCGAGCGGGACCTACGAGCAGTACTTC
CASSPSGTYEQYF
>TRBJ2-7|few|TRBD1|TRBV20-1
TGCAGTGCTAGAGGGGACAGGGGGAACGAGCAGTACTTC
CSARGDRGNEQYF
>TRBJ2-1|many|TRBD2|TRBV4-2
TGTGCCAGCAGCCTAACCGGGACTAGCGGGGGGCCTCCCTCCTACAATGAGCAGTTCTTC
CASSLTGTSGGPPSYNEQFF
>TRBJ2-5|many|TRBD1|TRBV28
TGTGCCAGCAGTTCTCCAGGGGACAGGAAAGAAGAGACCCAGTACTTC
CASSSPGDRKEETQYF
>TRBJ2-6|NA|TRBD1|TRBV14
TGTGCCAGCAGCCAAGACTACCGGGACAGGGGGATGGTCGGGGCCAACGTCCTGACTTTC
CASSQDYRDRGMVGANVLTF
>TRBJ2-4|many|NA|TRBV20-1
TGCAGTGCTAGAGTGTGGGACAAGCTATCTGTGGCCAAAAACATTCAGTACTTC
CSARVWDKLSVAKNIQYF
>TRBJ2-1|many|NA|TRBV30
TGTGCCTGGGAGCGGGCCAATGAGCAGTTCTTC
CAWERANEQFF
>TRBJ1-2|NA|NA|TRBV20-1
TGCAGTGCTAGCTCGGGGGTAATCCCTGTCTATGGCTACACCTTC
CSASSGVIPVYGYTF
>TRBJ2-6|many|TRBD2|TRBV29-1
TGCAGCGTTGAAGTTCGACCACCGGGAGGCTCTGGGGCCAACGTCCTGACTTTC
CSVEVRPPGGSGANVLTF
>TRBJ1-1|NA|NA|TRBV20-1
TGCAGTGGGGGACACCCGAAGGATGAAGCTTTCTTT
CSGGHPKDEAFF
>TRBJ1-5|many|NA|TRBV20-1
TGCAGTGCTAGAGATAATTCGTTTAGCAATCAGCCCCAGCATTTT
CSARDNSFSNQPQHF